The 10 T cell receptor beta chains below come from one sample, sequenced in a study of cytomegalovirus exposure and HLA in healthy donors (dated by TCRdb to about 2017). Library prep was done by the immunoSEQ multiplex PCR assay. For the multiplex PCR, a mixture combining 60 forward primers for TCR Vbeta segments and 13 reverse primers for TCR Jbeta segments was used. The source is immuneACCESS, and TCRdb retained only in-frame sequences with V and J called. Part of the clones is not carried over; for the studies checked, unresolved V genes explain less than half of this, and the remainder is unexplained. Counted in this sample were 100,000 to 150,000 clones; over 70% of them appeared once. Less than 9.5% of the sample rests with the top ten. Sequencing used PBMCs. The origin of the receptors is a woman aged 45-59 years in good health and CMV-seropositive.

The chain has TRBV7-8 and TRBJ2-7; 12 bases fit TRBD1. The trim removed 5 bases at V and 6 bases at J, leaving 11 bases unmatched. Germline-derived CDR1 and CDR2 are SGHVS and FQNEAQ. The CDR3 sequence is 16 residues long. CDR3 residues: CASSRDPGQGAFEQYF. The CDR3 DNA follows: TGTGCCAGCAGCCGGGATCCGGGACAGGGGGCGTTCGAGCAGTACTTC.

This rearrangement joins TRBV5-1 to TRBJ1-1; no definite D call. The V end was cut by 0 bases, the J end by 4 bases, with 13 bases between. Germline-derived CDR1 and CDR2 are SGHRS and YFSETQ. This CDR3 has 15 residues. CDR3 in amino acids: CASSLGGRMGTEAFF. The CDR3 coding sequence is TGCGCCAGCAGCTTGGGAGGGAGAATGGGCACTGAAGCTTTCTTT.

This rearrangement joins TRBV7-3 to TRBJ2-4, with 9 bases identical to TRBD1. V dropped 3 bases and J dropped 6; count of bases not matched to a gene: 6. The length of the CDR3 is 15 residues. CDR1 is SGHTA, CDR2 FQGTGA, per germline. The CDR3 DNA sequence: TGTGCCAGCAGCTTGACAGGGGGGCTTGGAAACATTCAGTACTTC. As protein: CASSLTGGLGNIQYF. Full variable domain (rest looked up from reference TRBV7-3 and TRBJ2-4): GAGVSQTPSNKVTEKGKYVELRCDPISGHTALYWYRQSLGQGPEFLIYFQGTGAADDSGLPNDRFFAVRPEGSVSTLKIQRTERGDSAVYLCASSLTGGLGNIQYFGAGTRLSVL.

This chain connects TRBV25-1 to TRBJ2-5; D remains unclear. Per the germline V gene, CDR1 is MGHDK and CDR2 is SYGVNS. The V end was cut by 0 bases, the J end by 2 bases, with 7 bases between. This CDR3 is built from 14 residues. The CDR3, as DNA: TGTGCCAGCAGTGAATACCGAGGACAAGAGACCCAGTACTTC. This gives the protein CASSEYRGQETQYF.

The chain links TRBV13 to TRBJ2-5; D ambiguous. This CDR3 comprises 13 residues. Germline V gene data show CDR1 as PRHDT and CDR2 as FYEKMQ (reference sequence). Trimming shortened V by 1 base and J by 4 bases, and 7 bases separated the two germline ends. CDR3 loop: CASSLVVRETQYF. The CDR3 region has the DNA TGTGCCAGCAGCTTAGTCGTGCGAGAGACCCAGTACTTC.

This rearrangement joins TRBV7-2 to TRBJ2-7, with 7 bases identical to TRBD1. Looked up from germline, CDR1 is SGHTA and CDR2 is FQGNSA. V shed 4 bases and J 8 bases; nucleotides not matched to a gene: 20. The CDR3 has 17 amino acids. The CDR3 DNA sequence: TGTGCCAGCAGCTCGACAGGGACGGGCCCGTGGGTGAGTCAGCAGTACTTC. Translation gives CASSSTGTGPWVSQQYF.

The gene calls are TRBV4-1 and TRBJ2-3; 10 nucleotides match TRBD2. Germline CDR1 MGHRA, CDR2 YSYEKL. CDR3 length: 15 amino acids. V shed 4 bases and J 0 bases; nucleotides not matched to a gene: 1. CDR3: CASSLTSGSTDTQYF. The CDR3 DNA reads as TGCGCCAGCAGCCTGACTAGCGGGAGCACAGATACGCAGTATTTT.

V gene TRBV7-6 combines with J gene TRBJ2-7; 16 bases are shared with TRBD2. Germline V gene lookup returns CDR1 SGHVS and CDR2 FNYEAQ. Trimming cost V 2 bases and J 5 bases; bases outside gene matches: 6. The CDR3 has 17 amino acids. The CDR3 loop reads CASSLSPGLAGGNEQYF. Written as DNA, the CDR3 is TGTGCCAGCAGCTTATCTCCGGGACTAGCGGGGGGGAACGAGCAGTACTTC.

This clone was detected only once. The rearrangement links TRBV2 to TRBJ2-7, with TRBD1 as a possible D gene (6 bases). With 6 bases removed from V and 2 bases from J, the gap between germline ends came to 14 bases. CDR1 is SNHLY, CDR2 FYNNEI, per germline. This CDR3 is 14 amino acids long. The CDR3 sequence is CASRRQGPTYEQYF. DNA of the CDR3: TGTGCCAGCAGGCGGCAGGGGCCCACCTACGAGCAGTACTTC.

The chain is built from TRBV4-3 and TRBJ2-1; D perhaps matches TRBD2 (5 bases). The V and J ends lost 1 base and 3 bases respectively, with 13 bases between them. The length of the CDR3 is 16 residues. Germline CDR1 is LGHNA and CDR2 is YSLEER. The CDR3 here is CASSQAEGRSYNEQFF. In DNA, the CDR3 is TGCGCCAGCAGCCAAGCAGAGGGTAGGAGCTACAATGAGCAGTTCTTC.